The clone carrying this T cell receptor (beta chain) showed up just a few times. The target antigen is unknown. MiXCR, applied by TCRdb to the RT-PCR reads, yields one record per CDR3 protein. This sample has approximately 700,000 distinct CDR3 sequences, with around 14% found just once. These data originate in a study of response to subunit inactivated influenza vaccine. The study, taken as a whole, reports: Authors suggested that a seasonal influenza vaccination recruits few new T cells each time.

This clonotype was sampled from a middle-aged man who received an inactivated influenza vaccine. Sequenced here: PBMCs from blood, sampled around 14 days before vaccination.

The CDR3 loop is CASSRDPQRGSPLHF. DNA of the CDR3: TGTGCCAGCAGCCGAGACCCCCAACGGGGATCACCCCTCCACTTT. The chain couples TRBV7-9 to TRBJ1-6; the D is unclear. Germline CDR1 reads SEHNR; CDR2 reads FQNEAQ (reference sequence). The ends were cut back, 5 bases at V and 10 bases at J, with 18 bases in the middle. CDR3 length: 15 amino acids. Complete variable domain (other parts from reference TRBV7-9 and TRBJ1-6): DTGVSQNPRHKITKRGQNVTFRCDPISEHNRLYWYRQTLGQGPEFLTYFQNEAQLEKSRLLSDRFSAERPKGSFSTLEIQRTEQGDSAMYLCASSRDPQRGSPLHFGNGTRLTVT.